The sample holds a few counts of the clone carrying this T cell receptor beta chain. The antigen remains undetermined. This entry is derived from a study of response to subunit inactivated influenza vaccine. The study, taken as a whole, reports: Authors suggested seasonal influenza vaccinations each recruit few new T cells.

Using its own MiXCR run on the RT-PCR reads, TCRdb lists one record per CDR3 protein. The data show fewer than 350,000 distinct CDR3 sequences, roughly a fifth seen once. The CDR3 consists of 14 residues. The germline V gene has CDR1 SEHNR and CDR2 FQNEAQ (reference sequence). The V and J ends lost 10 bases and 0 bases respectively, with 13 bases between them. The J gene is TRBJ1-3, the V gene TRBV7-9; D possibly corresponds to TRBD1 (5 bases). This clonotype was obtained from a man in his fifties or sixties who received an inactivated influenza vaccine. This specimen was PBMCs from blood, taken around 22 months after vaccination. CDR3 amino acids: CATTTGGSGNTIYF. The CDR3 coding sequence is TGTGCCACCACAACGGGGGGCTCTGGAAACACCATATATTTT.